These T cell receptor beta chains were read from a single sample in a study of blood T cell repertoires in COVID-19. The method was immunoSEQ multiplex PCR; TCRdb's version includes in-frame clones alone and lacks a portion of them. This table has more than 250,000 clones, approximately 88% appearing once. Input material: peripheral blood. The source is a human donor in a cohort sampled during active COVID-19. Each CDR3 is given with its conserved first and last residue. A D gene is named only where the DNA matches it firmly. Clone size appears in some rows only: once, few, many, or a class for an expanded clone.

.,TRBV7-3,TRBJ1-3,.,CASSPLPQGSGNTIYF,TGTGCCAGCAGCCCCTTACCCCAGGGTTCTGGAAACACCATATATTTT
.,TRBV29-1,TRBJ2-7,.,CSVEGGGHGLQYF,TGCAGCGTTGAAGGGGGGGGCCACGGGTTGCAGTACTTC
.,TRBV27,TRBJ1-5,.,CASSYRSNQPQHF,TGTGCCAGCAGTTATCGGAGCAATCAGCCCCAGCATTTT
.,TRBV5-1,TRBJ2-7,.,CTSSLGSFTSYFSYEQYF,TGCACCAGCAGCTTGGGTTCTTTTACTAGCTACTTCTCCTACGAGCAGTACTTC
.,TRBV4-3,TRBJ2-7,.,CASSQGRGAYEQYF,TGCGCCAGCAGCCAAGGCAGGGGGGCCTACGAGCAGTACTTC
.,TRBV28,TRBJ1-5,.,CASSLYNRLNQPQHF,TGTGCCAGCAGTTTATATAACAGGCTCAATCAGCCCCAGCATTTT
once,TRBV11-1,TRBJ2-7,TRBD2,CASSPGLAGDYEQYF,TGTGCCAGCAGCCCGGGACTAGCGGGAGATTACGAGCAGTACTTC
.,TRBV2,TRBJ1-2,.,CASSEETKPTYGYTF,TGTGCCAGCAGTGAAGAAACGAAGCCCACGTATGGCTACACCTTC
.,TRBV5-4,TRBJ2-5,TRBD1,CASSPWTGEETQYF,TGTGCCAGCAGCCCATGGACAGGGGAAGAGACCCAGTACTTC
.,TRBV5-4,TRBJ2-3,.,CASRTGTHESSTQYF,TGTGCCAGCAGAACAGGGACCCACGAATCGAGTACGCAGTATTTT
few,TRBV6-2/TRBV6-3,TRBJ1-1,.,CASSYMYGGKGTEAFF,TGTGCCAGCAGTTACATGTATGGGGGCAAGGGCACTGAAGCTTTCTTT
.,TRBV4-3,TRBJ2-1,TRBD2,CASSPRTSGAYNEQFF,TGCGCCAGCAGCCCTAGGACTAGCGGGGCCTACAATGAGCAGTTCTTC
.,TRBV28,TRBJ1-2,.,CASSLSGPPYGYTF,TGTGCCAGCAGTTTGTCAGGCCCACCATATGGCTACACCTTC
.,TRBV19,TRBJ2-1,TRBD2,CASSTRGGYNEQFF,TGTGCCAGTAGTACGCGGGGGGGCTACAATGAGCAGTTCTTC
.,TRBV6-5,TRBJ1-5,.,CASRGQPNQPQHF,TGTGCCAGCAGAGGACAGCCCAATCAGCCCCAGCATTTT
.,TRBV9,TRBJ1-2,TRBD1,CASSLTGTGDGYTF,TGTGCCAGCAGCCTTACCGGGACAGGGGACGGCTACACCTTC
.,TRBV9,TRBJ2-7,TRBD2,CASSVVAGGYEQYF,TGTGCCAGCAGCGTAGTAGCGGGCGGCTACGAGCAGTACTTC
.,TRBV6-2/TRBV6-3,TRBJ2-7,.,CASSYSLVPYEQYF,TGTGCCAGCAGTTACTCCCTAGTCCCCTACGAGCAGTACTTC
.,TRBV5-1,TRBJ1-2,.,CASSPSDGGREGYTF,TGCGCCAGCAGCCCTTCGGACGGAGGGCGGGAGGGCTACACCTTC
.,TRBV11-2,TRBJ2-7,TRBD1,CASSPTDRGNYEQYF,TGTGCCAGCAGCCCAACGGACAGGGGGAACTACGAGCAGTACTTC
.,TRBV5-1,TRBJ2-1,TRBD1,CASSLAMDRGYNEQFF,TGCGCCAGCAGCTTGGCGATGGACAGGGGGTACAATGAGCAGTTCTTC
.,TRBV9,TRBJ2-1,TRBD2,CASSVLLAGNEQFF,TGTGCCAGCAGCGTATTACTAGCGGGGAATGAGCAGTTCTTC
.,TRBV6-2/TRBV6-3,TRBJ2-3,TRBD2,CASSFPRLAPTDTQYF,TGTGCCAGCAGTTTCCCTAGACTAGCACCCACAGATACGCAGTATTTT
.,TRBV5-1,TRBJ1-1,.,CASSRTQIGMNTEAFF,TGCGCCAGCAGCCGGACACAAATAGGGATGAACACTGAAGCTTTCTTT
.,TRBV18,TRBJ2-7,.,CASSPPGLAASSYEQYF,TGTGCCAGCTCACCCCCCGGTTTGGCAGCGAGTTCCTACGAGCAGTACTTC
.,TRBV27,TRBJ1-4,.,CASSFFSAGNEKLFF,TGTGCCAGCAGTTTTTTTTCCGCGGGGAATGAAAAACTGTTTTTT
.,TRBV10-3,TRBJ1-5,.,CAIRGGENQPQHF,TGTGCCATCCGCGGTGGTGAAAATCAGCCCCAGCATTTT
.,TRBV18,TRBJ2-2,TRBD1,CASSYRTGRNTGELFF,TGTGCCAGCTCTTATCGGACAGGGCGGAACACCGGGGAGCTGTTTTTT
.,TRBV30,TRBJ2-5,TRBD2,CAWSGAGGETQYF,TGTGCCTGGAGTGGAGCGGGAGGAGAGACCCAGTACTTC
.,TRBV29-1,TRBJ1-5,.,CSVVVDGNGPQHF,TGCAGCGTTGTCGTGGACGGGAACGGGCCCCAGCATTTT
.,TRBV12-2,TRBJ2-7,.,CASRLARREAPYYEQYF,TGTGCAAGTCGCTTAGCGCGGAGAGAGGCACCATACTACGAGCAGTACTTC
.,TRBV6-5,TRBJ1-1,.,CASSQTQGRKTEAFF,TGTGCCAGCAGTCAAACTCAGGGTAGGAAGACTGAAGCTTTCTTT
once,TRBV19,TRBJ1-1,.,CASTQQANTEAFF,TGTGCCAGTACCCAACAGGCGAACACTGAAGCTTTCTTT
.,TRBV3-1/TRBV3-2,TRBJ1-1,.,CASSQDRLTEAFF,TGTGCCAGCAGCCAAGATCGGTTGACAGAAGCTTTCTTT
.,TRBV12-3/TRBV12-4,TRBJ1-3,.,CASRSRENTIYF,TGTGCCAGCAGGTCCAGGGAAAACACCATATATTTT
.,TRBV2,TRBJ1-5,.,CASTGRVSNQPQHF,TGTGCCAGCACCGGCAGGGTAAGCAATCAGCCCCAGCATTTT
few,TRBV19,TRBJ1-1,.,CASSITGISTEAFF,TGTGCCAGTAGTATAACAGGGATCTCCACTGAAGCTTTCTTT
few,TRBV24-1,TRBJ1-1,.,CATSEAGAHSEAFF,TGTGCCACCAGTGAGGCGGGGGCGCACAGTGAAGCTTTCTTT
.,TRBV2,TRBJ2-3,TRBD1,CATKRSTGTADTQYF,TGTGCCACCAAGCGATCGACAGGGACCGCAGATACGCAGTATTTT
.,TRBV27,TRBJ2-4,TRBD1,CASSKTGGDGRLNFQYF,TGTGCCAGCAGTAAGACAGGGGGGGACGGCAGGCTCAATTTTCAGTACTTC
few,TRBV18,TRBJ1-1,.,CASLRGARTEAFF,TGTGCCAGTCTTCGGGGGGCGCGCACTGAAGCTTTCTTT
.,TRBV18,TRBJ1-2,.,CASSRSTDSNYGYTF,TGTGCCAGCTCGCGTTCGACGGACAGTAACTATGGCTACACCTTC
.,TRBV6-6,TRBJ2-7,TRBD2,CASSYRRAGGFYEQYF,TGTGCCAGCAGTTACCGGCGAGCGGGGGGTTTCTACGAGCAGTACTTC
.,TRBV9,TRBJ1-3,TRBD1,CASSVAPTGSGNTIYF,TGTGCCAGCAGCGTAGCTCCGACAGGGAGTGGAAACACCATATATTTT
few,TRBV7-9,TRBJ1-2,.,CASSYLGGRDYGYTF,TGTGCCAGCAGCTACTTGGGGGGGCGCGACTATGGCTACACCTTC
.,TRBV27,TRBJ2-3,TRBD2,CASSPQLPTSSGDTQYF,TGTGCCAGCAGTCCCCAACTACCGACTAGCAGCGGAGATACGCAGTATTTT
.,TRBV13,TRBJ2-1,TRBD2,CASRLAGGSYNEQFF,TGTGCCAGCAGGTTAGCGGGAGGATCCTACAATGAGCAGTTCTTC
few,TRBV6-6,TRBJ2-7,.,CASSAGGSSYEQYF,TGTGCCAGCAGTGCCGGGGGAAGCTCCTACGAGCAGTACTTC
.,TRBV4-2,TRBJ1-2,TRBD1,CASSQGGDRGYGYTF,TGTGCCAGCAGCCAAGGGGGGGACAGGGGCTATGGCTACACCTTC
.,TRBV9,TRBJ2-7,TRBD1,CASSVGQRTGAYEQYF,TGTGCCAGCAGCGTAGGCCAACGGACAGGGGCCTACGAGCAGTACTTC
.,TRBV19,TRBJ1-6,TRBD1,CASTLDRADSPLHF,TGTGCCAGTACCTTGGACAGGGCGGATTCACCCCTCCACTTT
.,TRBV27,TRBJ2-7,TRBD2,CASSLSIAGGEQYF,TGTGCCAGCAGTCTATCGATAGCGGGAGGTGAGCAGTACTTC
.,TRBV18,TRBJ2-7,.,CASSQQSSPTRQYF,TGTGCCAGCTCACAGCAATCCTCTCCTACGAGGCAGTACTTC
.,TRBV24-1,TRBJ1-1,.,CATSDTGRGNTEAFF,TGTGCCACCAGTGATACTGGACGGGGGAACACTGAAGCTTTCTTT